These 23 T cell receptor beta chains were sequenced from one sample in a study of shared clonotypes between healthy human individuals. Libraries were prepared by immunoSEQ multiplex PCR; TCRdb keeps only in-frame clonotypes and omits some of them. This sample has 520,000 or so clones, with approximately 85% found just once. What was sequenced was PBMCs. These receptors were collected from a woman between 35 and 50 years old in good health. Some clones in this sample may be carry-over from other donors' samples.

The genes are TRBV4-3 and TRBJ1-3; D might be TRBD1 (6 bases). Germline V gives CDR1 LGHNA, CDR2 YSLEER. Trimming took 4 bases from V and 4 from J, leaving 14 bases between them. The CDR3 totals 15 residues. Here the CDR3 DNA reads TGCGCCAGCAGCCCCCTGACAGGAGAGGGAAACACCATATATTTT. The encoded protein is CASSPLTGEGNTIYF.

As regards this clone: Since a much larger clone is just one base distant, this may be a read error. Different DNA sequences within this sample yield the same CDR3. V usage is TRBV6-1 and J usage is TRBJ2-7; D not certain. V was pared by 2 bases and J by 6 bases, with 5 bases between. This CDR3 comprises 11 residues. Germline V lookup: CDR1 MNHNS, CDR2 SASEGT. In DNA, the CDR3 is TGTGCCAGCAGTGAATGGGGCGAGCAGTACTTC. Translated, it gives CASSEWGEQYF.

The chain employs TRBV2 and TRBJ1-5; 7 positions agree with TRBD1. The ends lost 6 bases at V and 0 bases at J; junction bases unmatched: 8. In germline, CDR1 is SNHLY, CDR2 FYNNEI. CDR3 length: 16 residues. The CDR3 sequence is CASRPGTEVSNQPQHF. The CDR3, as DNA: TGTGCCAGCAGGCCCGGGACAGAAGTTAGCAATCAGCCCCAGCATTTT.

This chain joins TRBV7-3 and TRBJ2-3; D remains ambiguous. The CDR3 length is 14 residues. Trimming stripped 5 bases from V and 4 bases from J, with 13 bases between. Germline V gives CDR1 SGHTA, CDR2 FQGTGA. The CDR3 spells CASSKTLAADTQYF. The CDR3 DNA is TGTGCCAGCAGCAAGACACTGGCTGCAGATACGCAGTATTTT.

V is TRBV12-1 and J is TRBJ2-7; the D call of TRBD1 is as the table states it, not checked on the DNA. TRBV12-1 is flagged as a pseudogene. This CDR3 has 16 amino acids. CDR3 loop: CASSFRRRRSGYEQYF. The DNA for the CDR3 is TGTGCCAGCAGCTTTCGGCGCAGAAGGTCAGGGTACGAGCAGTACTTC.

V and J are TRBV7-9 and TRBJ2-1, with 11 positions matching TRBD2. V lost 6 bases to trimming and J lost 3 bases; unmatched junction nucleotides: 1. Germline-derived CDR1 and CDR2 are SEHNR and FQNEAQ (reference sequence). This CDR3 contains 14 residues. The CDR3 loop reads CASRTSGDYNEQFF. The CDR3, as DNA: TGTGCCAGCAGGACTAGCGGGGACTACAATGAGCAGTTCTTC.

The rearrangement links TRBV6-1 to TRBJ2-7, with D possibly TRBD2 on 6 matching bases. The CDR3 has 15 residues. The germline V gene encodes CDR1 MNHNS and CDR2 SASEGT. Trimming cost V 3 bases and J 3 bases, with 15 bases left between them. The CDR3 loop reads CASSDVLASFYEQYF. The CDR3 coding sequence is TGTGCCAGCAGTGATGTCCTAGCGAGTTTCTACGAGCAGTACTTC.

Points on this clone: At the DNA level, this CDR3 is encoded by other sequences in the same sample as well. The chain links TRBV18 to TRBJ2-5; D is unresolved. V was clipped by 2 bases and J by 2 bases, with 6 bases between them. Germline values: CDR1 KGHSH, CDR2 LQKENI. The CDR3 extends over 13 amino acids. The CDR3 sequence: CASSPGSQETQYF. The CDR3 DNA is TGTGCCAGCTCACCAGGGTCGCAAGAGACCCAGTACTTC. The whole variable domain, remainder taken from reference TRBV18 and TRBJ2-5, is NAGVMQNPRHLVRRRGQEARLRCSPMKGHSHVYWYRQLPEEGLKFMVYLQKENIIDESGMPKERFSAEFPKEGPSILRIQQVVRGDSAAYFCASSPGSQETQYFGPGTRLLVL.

J is TRBJ2-2 and V is TRBV5-4, with 7 bases identical to TRBD1. From germline, CDR1 is SGHNT and CDR2 YYREEE (reference sequence). V was pared by 4 bases and J by 0 bases, with 9 bases of the junction left unmatched. This CDR3 spans 17 amino acids. CDR3 sequence: CASSRFLDRSNTGELFF. CDR3 bases: TGTGCCAGCAGCCGTTTCTTGGACAGGTCGAACACCGGGGAGCTGTTTTTT.

V gene TRBV6-1 combines with J gene TRBJ1-2; D gene uncertain. The CDR3 runs 14 residues. Between the trimmed V and J ends, which lost 7 bases and 1 base, there was a span of 13 bases. Per the germline V gene, CDR1 is MNHNS and CDR2 is SASEGT. Written as DNA, the CDR3 is TGTGCCAGCACCCTCGAACGGGGTAACTATGGCTACACCTTC. This translates into CASTLERGNYGYTF.

This clone was seen just once. The chain couples TRBV7-8 to TRBJ1-5, with TRBD1 identical over 7 bases. Losses at the gene ends were 2 bases for V and 5 bases for J; bases not matched to a gene: 0. This CDR3 is 13 amino acids long. The germline CDR1 and CDR2 sequences are SGHVS and FQNEAQ. This CDR3 is CASSLQGDQPQHF. CDR3 nucleotides: TGTGCCAGCAGCTTACAGGGGGATCAGCCCCAGCATTTT.

This clone was seen more than once but under ten times. The chain employs TRBV6-1 and TRBJ2-1; D is unresolved. Germline-derived CDR1 and CDR2 are MNHNS and SASEGT. CDR3 length: 15 residues. Trimming cost V 5 bases and J 0 bases, with 11 bases left between them. The CDR3 region is CASSPPQSSYNEQFF. CDR3 DNA sequence: TGTGCCAGCAGTCCTCCCCAGAGCTCCTACAATGAGCAGTTCTTC.

The CDR3 nucleotides are TGTGCCAGCAGCCAAGGATCGGTCTATGGCTACACCTTC. Translated: CASSQGSVYGYTF. The gene calls are TRBV14 and TRBJ1-2, with no clear D. The length of the CDR3 is 13 residues. V lost 1 base and J 4 bases, leaving 7 bases between the germline ends. From germline, CDR1 is SGHDN and CDR2 FVKESK.

This chain joins TRBV7-7 and TRBJ2-1; a weak D match, TRBD1 (6 bases). The CDR3 sequence is 16 residues long. V shed 5 bases and J shed 0 bases, with 14 bases lying between them. The germline gives CDR1 SSHAT, CDR2 FNYEAQ (reference sequence). CDR3 coding DNA: TGTGCCAGCAGCCCTTTGACCAGGGGCTCCTACAATGAGCAGTTCTTC. Its translation is CASSPLTRGSYNEQFF. The full variable domain, its missing parts supplied by reference TRBV7-7 and TRBJ2-1, is GAGVSQSPRYKVTKRGQDVTLRCDPISSHATLYWYQQALGQGPEFLTYFNYEAQPDKSGLPSDRFSAERPEGSISTLTIQRTEQRDSAMYRCASSPLTRGSYNEQFFGPGTRLTVL.

Written as DNA, the CDR3 is TGTGCCAGCAGCCAAAGGGGGGACCCCTACACCGGGGAGCTGTTTTTT. It is translated as CASSQRGDPYTGELFF. The chain has TRBV27 and TRBJ2-2, with D perhaps given as TRBD1 or TRBD2 (6 bases each). Trimming removed 6 bases at V and 3 bases at J, with 17 bases between. This CDR3 has 16 residues. Germline lookup yields CDR1 MNHEY and CDR2 SMNVEV (reference sequence).

Comments on this clone: Other nucleotide sequences in the sample specify the same CDR3. The CDR3 sequence: CASSTYNEQFF. As DNA, the CDR3 is TGTGCCAGCAGTACATACAATGAGCAGTTCTTC. V usage is TRBV28 and J usage is TRBJ2-1; D remains unclear. Germline CDR1 and CDR2: MDHEN and SYDVKM. This CDR3 has 11 residues. The V end lost 5 bases, the J end lost 4 bases, and 3 bases lay between the germline ends.

This chain connects TRBV7-7 to TRBJ2-3, with a weak D call TRBD2 (6 bases). Trimming took 5 bases from V and 0 from J, leaving 9 bases between them. The germline V gene encodes CDR1 SSHAT and CDR2 FNYEAQ (reference sequence). The CDR3 loop spans 14 amino acids. CDR3 sequence reads: CASSPGVSTDTQYF. CDR3 nucleotide sequence: TGTGCCAGCAGCCCGGGGGTCAGCACAGATACGCAGTATTTT.

The CDR3 nucleotides read TGTGCCAGCAGCTCCAAAGGTTCAGGGGGCCCGGCCTCCTACGAGCAGTACTTC. It codes for CASSSKGSGGPASYEQYF. The chain joins TRBV7-8 to TRBJ2-7, with 8 bases matching TRBD1. With 4 bases clipped from V and 0 bases from J, the junction kept 14 bases outside the gene matches. From germline, CDR1 is SGHVS and CDR2 FQNEAQ. CDR3 size: 18 residues.

The genes are TRBV7-2 and TRBJ2-1, with TRBD2 as a possible D gene (6 bases). Germline lookup yields CDR1 SGHTA and CDR2 FQGNSA. This CDR3 has 15 residues. Between the trimmed V and J ends, which lost 5 bases and 12 bases, there was a span of 23 bases. DNA of the CDR3: TGTGCCAGCAGCCCTGTCGCTAGCGACCAAAGGGGGCAGTTCTTC. It encodes CASSPVASDQRGQFF.

The rearrangement joins TRBV6-4 to TRBJ1-2; the D is unclear. CDR3 size: 16 residues. The V gene lost 0 bases and the J gene lost 0 bases, with 11 bases spanning the gap. Germline lookup yields CDR1 MRHNA and CDR2 SNTAGT. The CDR3 nucleotides are TGTGCCAGCAGTGACTCGAGCAGATCCGCTAACTATGGCTACACCTTC. Its protein product is CASSDSSRSANYGYTF.

This sequence joins TRBV21-1 and TRBJ2-1; the table's D call of TRBD2 was not tested on the DNA. TRBV21-1 is shown as a pseudogene. The CDR3 is 18 amino acids. As DNA, the CDR3 is TGTGCCAGCAGCAAAGCAACTAGCGGGAGGGGATTATACAATGAGCAGTTCTTC. Protein sequence: CASSKATSGRGLYNEQFF.

This clone occurred many times. The chain has TRBV5-8 and TRBJ1-1; D not certain. The V end lost 0 bases, the J end lost 7 bases, and 13 bases lay between the germline ends. The V gene's germline CDR1 is SGHTS and CDR2 YDEGEE. This CDR3 comprises 14 residues. CDR3 in DNA: TGTGCCAGCAGCTTGGATTGGGATTTCAGTGAAGCTTTCTTT. This translates into CASSLDWDFSEAFF.

The V and J genes are TRBV15 and TRBJ2-3; no definite D call. Trimming removed 8 bases at V and 0 bases at J, with 12 bases between. The germline gives CDR1 LNHNV, CDR2 YYDKDF (reference sequence). The CDR3 is 14 amino acids. CDR3 region: CATARAQSTDTQYF. For the CDR3, the DNA is TGTGCCACCGCCAGAGCACAAAGCACAGATACGCAGTATTTT.